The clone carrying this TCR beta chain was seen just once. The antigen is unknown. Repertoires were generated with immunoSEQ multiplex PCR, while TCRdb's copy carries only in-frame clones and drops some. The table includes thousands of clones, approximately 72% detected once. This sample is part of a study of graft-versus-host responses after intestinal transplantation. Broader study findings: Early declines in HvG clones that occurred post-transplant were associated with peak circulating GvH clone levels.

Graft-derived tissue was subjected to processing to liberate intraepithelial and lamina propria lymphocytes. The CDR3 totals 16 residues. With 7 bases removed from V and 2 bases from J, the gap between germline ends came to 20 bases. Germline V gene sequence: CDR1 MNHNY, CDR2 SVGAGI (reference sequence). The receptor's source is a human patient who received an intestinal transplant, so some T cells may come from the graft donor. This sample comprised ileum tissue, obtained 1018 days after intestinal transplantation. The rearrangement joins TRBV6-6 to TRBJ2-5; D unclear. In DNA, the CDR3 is TGTGCCAGCACCCAAGGACCTGGTCCCCATCAAGAGACCCAGTACTTC. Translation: CASTQGPGPHQETQYF.